This T cell receptor (beta chain) was identified in a study of patients and donors after allogeneic stem cell transplantation. Per the germline V gene, CDR1 is MNHEY and CDR2 is SMNVEV (reference sequence). Trimming stripped 6 bases from V and 9 bases from J, with 12 bases between. This CDR3 is built from 11 residues. TCRdb reanalysed the RT-PCR reads using MiXCR and keeps one entry per CDR3 protein. This table has roughly 940,000 distinct CDR3 sequences, roughly 17% appearing once. The V call is TRBV27, the J call TRBJ2-7, with D unresolved. Input material: blood, either unsorted or a sorted T cell fraction (not recorded which). This TCR came from a human donor who was either an allogeneic HSCT recipient or a stem cell or donor lymphocyte infusion donor (not recorded which). It is not recorded whose cells these are; they may come from a transplant donor. CDR3 protein: CASRSSGGQYF. The CDR3 DNA is TGTGCCAGCAGGAGTTCGGGCGGGCAGTACTTC.